This TCR beta chain was identified during a study of blood T cells in healthy people across ages. Combining a sample-barcoded 5' primer with a J-beta primer mix, a second PCR ran for 7 to 11 cycles. TCRdb processed the 5' RACE reads anew with MiXCR; each CDR3 protein has one entry. The repertoire holds hundreds of thousands of distinct CDR3 sequences, with more than 55% as singletons. Study-wide results and limits: What prevented conclusive comparison of naive and antigen-experienced cells was that PBMCs were unsorted. Getting older went along with TCR beta diversity per million T cells dropping roughly linearly.

The germline CDR1 and CDR2 sequences are MGHRA and YSYEKL. V was pared by 1 base and J by 2 bases, with 18 bases between. The CDR3 runs to 17 residues. This clonotype was counted between two and nine times. Antigen: not known. The sequencing sample was made of blood. The rearrangement links TRBV4-1 to TRBJ2-7, with D perhaps TRBD1 or TRBD2 (5 bases each). The TCR sequence derives from a man in his forties or fifties in good health. The CDR3 here is CASSQATGTTKAYEQYF. CDR3 coding DNA: TGCGCCAGCAGCCAAGCCACCGGGACCACTAAAGCCTACGAGCAGTACTTC.